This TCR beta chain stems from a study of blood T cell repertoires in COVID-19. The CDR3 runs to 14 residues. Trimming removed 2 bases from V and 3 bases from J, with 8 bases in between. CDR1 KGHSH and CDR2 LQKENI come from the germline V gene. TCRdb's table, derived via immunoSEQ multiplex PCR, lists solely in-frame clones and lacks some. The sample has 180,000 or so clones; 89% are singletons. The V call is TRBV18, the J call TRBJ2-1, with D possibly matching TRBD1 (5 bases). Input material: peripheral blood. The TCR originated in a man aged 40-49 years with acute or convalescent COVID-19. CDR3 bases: TGTGCCAGCTCACCAGTCGACAGCTACAATGAGCAGTTCTTC. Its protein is CASSPVDSYNEQFF.